This T cell receptor beta chain was documented in a study of blood T cells in healthy people across ages. Study-level results: Versus aged donors, long-lived donors had higher diversity and more naive CD4+ cells.

This clonotype has a handful of counts. The antigen is not known. The CDR3 runs 14 residues. In germline, CDR1 is SGHVS, CDR2 FQNEAQ. Trimming pared 2 bases from V and 13 bases from J, leaving 18 bases between. Then a second PCR, running roughly 7 to 11 cycles, was carried out with a sample-barcoded 5' primer and a J-beta primer mix. Via MiXCR, TCRdb re-called the 5' RACE reads, giving one row per CDR3 protein. Here the sample spans 600,000 or so distinct CDR3 sequences, about 30% being singletons. Sequencing used blood. The sequence came from a woman of 80 years or more in good health. The chain couples TRBV7-8 to TRBJ2-4; D unclear. CDR3 residues: CASSLSNFRYGQYF. CDR3 sequence (DNA): TGTGCCAGCAGCTTATCGAACTTCCGATACGGGCAGTACTTC.